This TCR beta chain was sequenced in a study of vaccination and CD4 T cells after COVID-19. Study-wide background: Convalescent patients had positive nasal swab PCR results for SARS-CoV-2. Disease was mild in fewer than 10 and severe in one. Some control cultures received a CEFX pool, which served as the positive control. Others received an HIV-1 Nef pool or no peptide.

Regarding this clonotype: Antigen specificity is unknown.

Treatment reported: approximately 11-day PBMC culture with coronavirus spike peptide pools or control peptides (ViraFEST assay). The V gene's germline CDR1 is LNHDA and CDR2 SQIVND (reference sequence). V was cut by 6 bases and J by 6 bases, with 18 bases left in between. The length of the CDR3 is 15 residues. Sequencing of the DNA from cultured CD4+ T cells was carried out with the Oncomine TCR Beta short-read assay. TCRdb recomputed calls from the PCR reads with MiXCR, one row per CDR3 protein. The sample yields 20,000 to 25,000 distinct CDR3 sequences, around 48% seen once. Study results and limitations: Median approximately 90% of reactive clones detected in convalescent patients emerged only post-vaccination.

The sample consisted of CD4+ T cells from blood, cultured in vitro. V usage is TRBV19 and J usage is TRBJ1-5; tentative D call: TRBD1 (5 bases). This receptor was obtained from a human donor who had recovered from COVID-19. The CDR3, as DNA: TGTGCCAGTAGCCTCGTGTGGGGCTGGCGTCAGCCCCAGCATTTT. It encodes CASSLVWGWRQPQHF.